This T cell receptor (beta chain) comes out of a study of regulatory T cells in long-lasting Graves disease. Construction of the TCR beta libraries employed iRepertoire HTBI primers in conjunction with Arm-PCR of CDR3 regions. From the multiplex PCR reads, TCRdb called clonotypes with MiXCR, one entry per CDR3 protein. The sample includes roughly 500,000 distinct CDR3 sequences, more than 10% of them seen just once. This clonotype was counted ten times or more. Time point denoted: newly diagnosed GD, antithyroid drugs for less than 3 months. RNA isolated from PBMCs was used to make the TCR library. Diagnoses of Graves' disease were made by American Thyroid Association guidelines. These same records also appear under a second study, on T cells in Graves' hyperthyroidism and ophthalmopathy.

The receptor comes from a woman under 40 with Graves disease. The sequences come from peripheral blood mononuclear cells (PBMCs), collected at new diagnosis, from a patient treated with antithyroid drugs.

DNA of the CDR3: TGTGCCAGCGGTGTCAACGGTGGTGAGCAGTTCTTC. As protein: CASGVNGGEQFF. The chain recombines TRBV11-2 with TRBJ2-1, with D unclear. This CDR3 spans 12 amino acids. Trimming removed 8 bases from V and 9 bases from J, with 14 bases in between. Per germline, CDR1 SGHAT and CDR2 FQNNGV.